These 23 T cell receptor beta chains originate from one sample sequenced in a study of blood T cell repertoires in COVID-19. Clones were read by immunoSEQ multiplex PCR, and TCRdb kept only the in-frame ones, dropping some. The profile shows 150,000 to 200,000 clones, approximately 86% of them singletons. Sequenced input: peripheral blood. The receptors shown here come from an elderly woman with COVID-19, enrolled during active disease.

The rearrangement links TRBV6-5 to TRBJ1-6; TRBD1 matches at 9 bases. The V and J ends lost 2 bases and 7 bases, in that order; junction bases with no gene match: 3. The CDR3 is 15 amino acids. Germline loops: CDR1 MNHEY, CDR2 SVGAGI. CDR3 region: CASSYGGQGNSPLHF. CDR3 coding DNA: TGTGCCAGCAGTTACGGGGGACAGGGCAATTCACCCCTCCACTTT.

The V call is TRBV28, the J call TRBJ1-2, with 10 bases fitting TRBD1. V was clipped by 2 bases and J by 8 bases; unmatched bases: 11. The CDR3 covers 16 residues. The germline gives CDR1 MDHEN, CDR2 SYDVKM. CDR3 in amino acids: CASSLEARDRGRGYTF. For the CDR3, the DNA is TGTGCCAGCAGTTTAGAGGCCCGGGACAGGGGTAGAGGCTACACCTTC.

J is TRBJ1-2 and V is TRBV9; D may be TRBD1 (6 bases). The CDR3 has 15 amino acids. V was clipped by 4 bases and J by 5 bases, with 18 bases between them. CDR1 is SGDLS and CDR2 is YYNGEE in the germline V gene. CDR3 residues: CASSLGWGGAYGYTF. CDR3 nucleotide sequence: TGTGCCAGCAGCCTCGGGTGGGGGGGCGCGTATGGCTACACCTTC.

This chain joins TRBV7-2 and TRBJ2-3, with D unclear. CDR3 length: 15 residues. Trimming cost V 2 bases and J 1 base, with 10 bases left between them. Per germline, CDR1 SGHTA and CDR2 FQGNSA. CDR3 coding DNA: TGTGCCAGCAGCTTATCCCCCCTAGGCACAGATACGCAGTATTTT. The encoded protein is CASSLSPLGTDTQYF.

The chain links TRBV5-1 to TRBJ1-1, with D hard to call. Germline V gene data show CDR1 as SGHRS and CDR2 as YFSETQ. The ends were cut back, 4 bases at V and 2 bases at J, with 9 bases in the middle. The CDR3 spans 13 residues. In DNA, the CDR3 is TGCGCCAGCAGCCTTCCCGGTAACACTGAAGCTTTCTTT. It encodes CASSLPGNTEAFF.

This chain links TRBV4-3 with TRBJ1-4; 11 positions agree with TRBD1. This CDR3 is built from 14 residues. Germline V gene lookup returns CDR1 LGHNA and CDR2 YSLEER. The junction had 2 bases not matched to a gene; V was cut back by 4 bases and J by 7 bases. For the CDR3, the DNA is TGCGCCAGCAGCCTTGGACAGGGGGCTGAAAAACTGTTTTTT. Translating it yields CASSLGQGAEKLFF.

The chain carries TRBV7-2 and TRBJ2-6; D ambiguous. Germline lookup yields CDR1 SGHTA and CDR2 FQGNSA. This CDR3 region has 17 residues. Trimming cost V 1 base and J 4 bases, with 14 bases left between them. The CDR3 DNA sequence: TGTGCCAGCAGCTTAGTCGGCCCAGGCAGCGGGGCCAACGTCCTGACTTTC. Its translation: CASSLVGPGSGANVLTF.

The rearrangement links TRBV18 to TRBJ1-3, with 7 bases that match TRBD1. CDR1 is KGHSH and CDR2 is LQKENI in the germline V gene. This CDR3 has 20 amino acids. J was trimmed by 1 base and V by 6 bases; bases with no gene match: 21. The CDR3 loop reads CASSPTGLFTGALSGNTIYF. In DNA, the CDR3 is TGTGCCAGCTCTCCAACGGGACTGTTCACAGGGGCTTTATCTGGAAACACCATATATTTT.

This clone turned up a few times. The V call is TRBV6-6, the J call TRBJ1-2; D gene uncertain. Germline V CDR1 and CDR2: MNHNY, SVGAGI (reference sequence). The CDR3 is 15 amino acids. V dropped 2 bases and J dropped 5 bases, with 15 bases sitting between them. The CDR3 DNA reads as TGTGCCAGCAGTTACGTGATGACTGCCAAATATGGCTACACCTTC. Its protein is CASSYVMTAKYGYTF.

The rearrangement links TRBV6-5 to TRBJ1-1; D is possibly TRBD1 (5 bases). This CDR3 is 13 amino acids long. Germline V gives CDR1 MNHEY, CDR2 SVGAGI. The V and J ends lost 6 bases and 4 bases respectively, with 12 bases between them. The CDR3 bases are TGTGCCAGCAGCAGGGCTTGGGGCACTGAAGCTTTCTTT. Protein: CASSRAWGTEAFF.

The rearrangement joins TRBV4-3 to TRBJ2-7; 7 bases are a match to TRBD2. CDR3 length equals 16 residues. V shed 1 base and J 8 bases; nucleotides not matched to a gene: 14. Germline CDR1 reads LGHNA; CDR2 reads YSLEER. CDR3 residues: CASSQALGDYPLQQYF. CDR3 DNA sequence: TGCGCCAGCAGCCAAGCTCTCGGGGACTACCCCCTTCAGCAGTACTTC.

This rearrangement joins TRBV6-2 or TRBV6-3 to TRBJ2-7; D is perhaps TRBD2 (8 bases). The CDR3 length is 15 residues. Germline lookup yields CDR1 MNHEY and CDR2 SVGEGT. V lost 6 bases, J lost 2 bases, and 17 bases lay in between. The CDR3 protein is CASSARGDRPYEQYF. The DNA for the CDR3 is TGTGCCAGCAGCGCGCGGGGGGACAGACCCTACGAGCAGTACTTC.

The gene calls are TRBV27 and TRBJ1-6, with 7 bases aligning to TRBD1. This CDR3 comprises 16 residues. Per the germline V gene, CDR1 is MNHEY and CDR2 is SMNVEV (reference sequence). V shed 4 bases and J 3 bases; nucleotides not matched to a gene: 6. The CDR3 spells CASSSVRDSYNSPLHF. The CDR3 coding sequence is TGTGCCAGCAGTTCCGTCCGGGACAGCTATAATTCACCCCTCCACTTT.

This chain joins TRBV9 and TRBJ1-1; no firm D call. The germline V and J ends were trimmed by 0 bases and 2 bases, with 14 bases remaining between them. Germline V gene sequence: CDR1 SGDLS, CDR2 YYNGEE. The CDR3 loop spans 16 amino acids. The CDR3 region has the DNA TGTGCCAGCAGCGTAGGACCACAGATACTTAACACTGAAGCTTTCTTT. The encoded protein is CASSVGPQILNTEAFF. Filled out from reference TRBV9 and TRBJ1-1, the complete variable domain reads DSGVTQTPKHLITATGQRVTLRCSPRSGDLSVYWYQQSLDQGLQFLIQYYNGEERAKGNILERFSAQQFPDLHSELNLSSLELGDSALYFCASSVGPQILNTEAFFGQGTRLTVV.

The chain carries TRBV7-9 and TRBJ2-7; D may be TRBD1 (6 bases). The CDR3 is 13 amino acids. Trimming took off 5 bases at V and 0 bases at J, with 8 bases between the two ends. CDR1 is SEHNR, CDR2 FQNEAQ, per germline (reference sequence). CDR3 bases: TGTGCCAGCAGCCGGACAGACTCCTACGAGCAGTACTTC. Residues: CASSRTDSYEQYF.

This clone has just a few counts. The V and J genes are TRBV29-1 and TRBJ2-5; tentative D call: TRBD1 (7 bases). The CDR3 is 14 amino acids. The V and J ends lost 2 bases and 5 bases respectively, with 15 bases between them. The germline V gene has CDR1 SQVTM and CDR2 ANQGSEA. CDR3 sequence reads: CSVEPPQGRETQYF. For the CDR3, the DNA is TGCAGCGTTGAACCGCCACAGGGGAGGGAGACCCAGTACTTC.

This clone was observed a single time. The chain carries TRBV18 and TRBJ1-6; TRBD1 agrees at 9 bases. The J segment lost 5 bases and the V segment lost 4 bases, leaving 6 bases of the junction unmatched. This CDR3 region has 16 residues. Germline values: CDR1 KGHSH, CDR2 LQKENI. CDR3 sequence: CASSQPGQGNNSPLHF. For the CDR3, the DNA is TGTGCCAGCTCACAACCGGGACAGGGTAATAATTCACCCCTCCACTTT.

CDR3 sequence reads: CASSPGSDTHYGYTF. Written as DNA, the CDR3 is TGTGCCAGCAGCCCCGGTTCGGACACCCACTATGGCTACACCTTC. The chain links TRBV7-3 to TRBJ1-2; TRBD1 is a possible D gene (5 bases). Germline V gene lookup returns CDR1 SGHTA and CDR2 FQGTGA. Trimming pared 5 bases from V and 3 bases from J, leaving 16 bases between. CDR3 length equals 15 residues. Based on the CDR3 plus reference TRBV7-3 and TRBJ1-2, the full variable domain is GAGVSQTPSNKVTEKGKYVELRCDPISGHTALYWYRQSLGQGPEFLIYFQGTGAADDSGLPNDRFFAVRPEGSVSTLKIQRTERGDSAVYLCASSPGSDTHYGYTFGSGTRLTVV.

The chain employs TRBV5-4 and TRBJ1-6; D perhaps matches TRBD1 (5 bases). Deletions cut 4 bases from V and 8 bases from J, with 16 bases between. The germline gives CDR1 SGHNT, CDR2 YYREEE (reference sequence). The CDR3 length is 15 residues. In nucleotides, the CDR3 is TGTGCCAGCAGCGCCCTGACAGCCTGGGATTCACCCCTCCACTTT. Amino acid sequence: CASSALTAWDSPLHF.

The genes are TRBV19 and TRBJ2-1; TRBD2 aligns across 10 bases. CDR3 length equals 14 residues. V dropped 6 bases and J dropped 7; count of bases not matched to a gene: 6. The V gene's germline CDR1 is LNHDA and CDR2 SQIVND (reference sequence). The CDR3 spells CASRTSGNRNEQFF. The CDR3 DNA reads as TGTGCCAGTAGAACTAGCGGGAATCGGAATGAGCAGTTCTTC.

The chain links TRBV2 to TRBJ1-5; D may be TRBD1 (6 bases). The CDR3 sequence is 15 residues long. From germline, CDR1 is SNHLY and CDR2 FYNNEI. V dropped 5 bases and J dropped 7 bases, with 18 bases sitting between them. The CDR3 DNA reads as TGTGCCAGCAGTCAGGGAGCACAGGGCAGACAGCCCCAGCATTTT. This gives the protein CASSQGAQGRQPQHF. Full variable domain (outside the CDR3, taken from reference TRBV2 and TRBJ1-5): EPEVTQTPSHQVTQMGQEVILRCVPISNHLYFYWYRQILGQKVEFLVSFYNNEISEKSEIFDDQFSVERPDGSNFTLKIRSTKLEDSAMYFCASSQGAQGRQPQHFGDGTRLSIL.

The gene calls are TRBV4-2 and TRBJ2-7; 7 nucleotides match TRBD2. The length of the CDR3 is 15 residues. Trimming cost V 2 bases and J 0 bases; bases outside gene matches: 4. Germline V CDR1 and CDR2: LGHNA, YNFKEQ. CDR3 DNA sequence: TGTGCCAGCAGCCAACCTCTAGCGGACTCCTACGAGCAGTACTTC. This encodes CASSQPLADSYEQYF.

This clone was counted once. The chain recombines TRBV25-1 with TRBJ1-1; 7 bases fit TRBD1. This CDR3 has 14 amino acids. V lost 4 bases and J lost 4; bases outside the gene matches: 6. Germline V lookup: CDR1 MGHDK, CDR2 SYGVNS. Here the CDR3 DNA reads TGTGCCAGCAGTGGACAGGGCTGGGGCACTGAAGCTTTCTTT. Encoded protein: CASSGQGWGTEAFF.